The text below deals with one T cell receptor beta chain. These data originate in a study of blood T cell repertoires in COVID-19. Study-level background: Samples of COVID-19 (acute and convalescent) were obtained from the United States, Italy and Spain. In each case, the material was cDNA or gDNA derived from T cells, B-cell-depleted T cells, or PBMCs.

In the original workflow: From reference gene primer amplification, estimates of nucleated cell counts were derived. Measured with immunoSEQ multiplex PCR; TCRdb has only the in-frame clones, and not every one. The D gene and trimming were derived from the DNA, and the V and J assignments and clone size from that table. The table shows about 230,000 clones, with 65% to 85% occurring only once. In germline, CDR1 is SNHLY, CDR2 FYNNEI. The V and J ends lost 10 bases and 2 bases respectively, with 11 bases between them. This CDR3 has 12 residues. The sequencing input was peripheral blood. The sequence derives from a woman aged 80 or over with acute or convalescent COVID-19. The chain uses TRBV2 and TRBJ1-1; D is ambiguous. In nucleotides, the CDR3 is TGTGCCAACCTATTCACTAACACTGAAGCTTTCTTT. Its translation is CANLFTNTEAFF.